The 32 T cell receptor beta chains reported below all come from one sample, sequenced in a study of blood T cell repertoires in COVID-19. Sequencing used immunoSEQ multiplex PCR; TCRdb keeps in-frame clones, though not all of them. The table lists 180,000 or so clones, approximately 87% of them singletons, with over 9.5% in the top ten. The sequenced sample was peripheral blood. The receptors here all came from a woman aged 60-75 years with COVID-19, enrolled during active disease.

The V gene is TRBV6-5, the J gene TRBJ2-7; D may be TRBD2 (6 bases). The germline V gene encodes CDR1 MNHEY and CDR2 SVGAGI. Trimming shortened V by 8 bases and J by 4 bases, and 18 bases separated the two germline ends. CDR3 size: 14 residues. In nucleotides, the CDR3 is TGTGCCAGCTCACAACCGGGGGTTCGGTACGAGCAGTACTTC. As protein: CASSQPGVRYEQYF.

This CDR3 reads CASSLRDRVSGYTF. The DNA of the CDR3 is TGTGCCAGCAGTCTCCGGGACAGGGTTTCTGGCTACACCTTC. The chain joins TRBV28 to TRBJ1-2, with 9 bases that match TRBD1. CDR1 and CDR2 from the germline V gene are MDHEN and SYDVKM. The CDR3 is made up of 14 amino acids. J gave up 7 bases and V 5 bases, and 8 bases lay outside the gene matches.

Here the CDR3 DNA reads TGTGCCAGCAGCTTAGTCAAAGACAGCTACGAGCAGTACTTC. Its translation: CASSLVKDSYEQYF. V usage is TRBV7-2 and J usage is TRBJ2-7; TRBD1 might be the D (5 bases). The ends were cut back, 1 base at V and 3 bases at J, with 10 bases in the middle. Germline CDR1 SGHTA, CDR2 FQGNSA. This CDR3 spans 14 amino acids. The full variable domain, completed using reference TRBV7-2 and TRBJ2-7, is GAGVSQSPSNKVTEKGKDVELRCDPISGHTALYWYRQSLGQGLEFLIYFQGNSAPDKSGLPSDRFSAERTGGSVSTLTIQRTQQEDSAVYLCASSLVKDSYEQYFGPGTRLTVT.

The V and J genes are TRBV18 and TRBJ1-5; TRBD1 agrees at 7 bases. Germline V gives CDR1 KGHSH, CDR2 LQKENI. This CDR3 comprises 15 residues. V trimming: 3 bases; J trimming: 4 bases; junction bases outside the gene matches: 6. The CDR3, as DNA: TGTGCCAGCTCACCCCCGGGACAGACGAATCAGCCCCAGCATTTT. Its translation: CASSPPGQTNQPQHF.

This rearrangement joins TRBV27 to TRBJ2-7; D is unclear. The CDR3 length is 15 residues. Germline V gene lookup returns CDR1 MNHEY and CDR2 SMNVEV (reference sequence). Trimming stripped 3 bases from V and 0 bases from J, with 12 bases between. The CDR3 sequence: CASSFSGPYSYEQYF. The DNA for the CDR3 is TGTGCCAGCAGTTTCAGTGGGCCCTACTCCTACGAGCAGTACTTC.

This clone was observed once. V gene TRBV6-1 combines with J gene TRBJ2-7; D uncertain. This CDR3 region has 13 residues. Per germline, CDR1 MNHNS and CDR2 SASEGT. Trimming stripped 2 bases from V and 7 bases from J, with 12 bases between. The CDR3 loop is CASSELQVREQYF. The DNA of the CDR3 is TGTGCCAGCAGTGAATTGCAAGTTCGGGAGCAGTACTTC.

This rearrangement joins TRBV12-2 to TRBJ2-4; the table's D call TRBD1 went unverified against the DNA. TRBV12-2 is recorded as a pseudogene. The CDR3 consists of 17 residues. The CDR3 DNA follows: TGTGCAAGTCGCTTGACTACAGGGGACTTAGCCAAAAACATTCAGTACTTC. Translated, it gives CASRLTTGDLAKNIQYF.

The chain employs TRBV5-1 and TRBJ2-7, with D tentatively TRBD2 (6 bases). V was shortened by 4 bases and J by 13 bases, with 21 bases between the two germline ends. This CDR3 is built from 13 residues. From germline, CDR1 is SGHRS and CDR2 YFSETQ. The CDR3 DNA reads TGCGCCAGCAGCGCGGGACCGTCGAGTCCCCAATACTTC. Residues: CASSAGPSSPQYF.

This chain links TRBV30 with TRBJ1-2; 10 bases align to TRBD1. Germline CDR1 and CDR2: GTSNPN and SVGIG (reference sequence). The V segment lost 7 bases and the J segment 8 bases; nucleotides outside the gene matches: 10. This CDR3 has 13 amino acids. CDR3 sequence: CASPRDRGHGYTF. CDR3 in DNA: TGTGCCTCCCCCCGGGACAGGGGTCACGGCTACACCTTC.

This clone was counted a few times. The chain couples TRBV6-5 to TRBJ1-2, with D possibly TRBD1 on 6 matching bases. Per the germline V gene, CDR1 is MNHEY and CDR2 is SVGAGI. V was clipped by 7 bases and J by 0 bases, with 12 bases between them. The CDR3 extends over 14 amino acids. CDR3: CASKGSGANYGYTF. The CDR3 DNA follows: TGTGCCAGCAAAGGTTCAGGGGCTAACTATGGCTACACCTTC.

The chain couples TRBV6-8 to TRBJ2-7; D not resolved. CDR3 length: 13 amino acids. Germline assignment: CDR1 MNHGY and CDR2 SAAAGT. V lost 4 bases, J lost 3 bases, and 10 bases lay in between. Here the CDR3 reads CASSFNKNYEQYF. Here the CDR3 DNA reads TGTGCCAGCAGTTTTAACAAGAACTACGAGCAGTACTTC.

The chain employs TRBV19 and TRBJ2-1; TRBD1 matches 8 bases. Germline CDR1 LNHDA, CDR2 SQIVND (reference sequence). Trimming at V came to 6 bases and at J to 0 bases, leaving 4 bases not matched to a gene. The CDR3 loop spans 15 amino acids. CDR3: CASRTTGGSYNEQFF. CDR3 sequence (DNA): TGTGCCAGTAGAACCACAGGGGGCTCCTACAATGAGCAGTTCTTC.

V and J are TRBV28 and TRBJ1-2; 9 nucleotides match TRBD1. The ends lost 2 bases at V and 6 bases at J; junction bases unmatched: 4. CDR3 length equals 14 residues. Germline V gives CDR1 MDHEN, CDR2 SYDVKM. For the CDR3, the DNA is TGTGCCAGCAGTTTAGGGGACAGGGTAAATGGCTACACCTTC. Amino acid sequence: CASSLGDRVNGYTF.

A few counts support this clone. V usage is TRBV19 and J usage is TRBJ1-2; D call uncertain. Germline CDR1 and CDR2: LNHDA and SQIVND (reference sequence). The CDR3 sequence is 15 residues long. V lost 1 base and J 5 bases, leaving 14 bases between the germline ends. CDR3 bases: TGTGCCAGTAGTATAGTAGGGAGGAGGTCATATGGCTACACCTTC. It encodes CASSIVGRRSYGYTF.

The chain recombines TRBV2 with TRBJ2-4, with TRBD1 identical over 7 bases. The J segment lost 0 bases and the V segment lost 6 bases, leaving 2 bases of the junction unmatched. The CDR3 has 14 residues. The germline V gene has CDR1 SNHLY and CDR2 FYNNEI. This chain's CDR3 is CASRQGLAKNIQYF. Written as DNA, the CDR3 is TGTGCCAGCAGACAGGGGCTAGCCAAAAACATTCAGTACTTC.

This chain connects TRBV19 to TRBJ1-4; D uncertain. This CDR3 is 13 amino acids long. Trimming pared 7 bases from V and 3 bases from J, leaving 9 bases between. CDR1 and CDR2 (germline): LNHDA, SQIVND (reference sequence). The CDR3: CASMQRSNEKLFF. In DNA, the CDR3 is TGTGCCAGTATGCAGAGGTCTAATGAAAAACTGTTTTTT.

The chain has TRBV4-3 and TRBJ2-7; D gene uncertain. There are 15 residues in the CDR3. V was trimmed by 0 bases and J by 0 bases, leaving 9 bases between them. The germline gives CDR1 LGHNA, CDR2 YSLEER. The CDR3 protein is CASSQDSYNSYEQYF. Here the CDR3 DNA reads TGCGCCAGCAGCCAAGATTCTTACAACTCCTACGAGCAGTACTTC.

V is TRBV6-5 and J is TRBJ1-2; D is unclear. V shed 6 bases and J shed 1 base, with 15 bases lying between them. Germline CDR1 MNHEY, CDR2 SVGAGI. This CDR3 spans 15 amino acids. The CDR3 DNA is TGTGCCAGCAGGGGCAGGCGAGACCTTAACTATGGCTACACCTTC. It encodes CASRGRRDLNYGYTF.

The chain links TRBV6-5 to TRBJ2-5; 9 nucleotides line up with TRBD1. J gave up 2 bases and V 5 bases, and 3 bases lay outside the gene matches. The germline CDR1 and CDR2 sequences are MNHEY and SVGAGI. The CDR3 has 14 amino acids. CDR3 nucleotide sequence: TGTGCCAGCAGTATGACAGGGGGGCAAGAGACCCAGTACTTC. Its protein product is CASSMTGGQETQYF.

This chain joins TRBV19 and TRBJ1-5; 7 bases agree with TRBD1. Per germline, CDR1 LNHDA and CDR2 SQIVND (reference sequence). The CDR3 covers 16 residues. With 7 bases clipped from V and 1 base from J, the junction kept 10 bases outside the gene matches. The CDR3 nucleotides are TGTGCCAGTAAACCACAGGGGCCTTTGAGCAATCAGCCCCAGCATTTT. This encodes CASKPQGPLSNQPQHF.

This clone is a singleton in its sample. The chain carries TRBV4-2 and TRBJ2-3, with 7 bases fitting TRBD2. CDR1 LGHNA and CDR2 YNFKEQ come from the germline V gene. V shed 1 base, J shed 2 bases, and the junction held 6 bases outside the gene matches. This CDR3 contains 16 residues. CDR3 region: CASSQGTGGYTDTQYF. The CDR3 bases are TGTGCCAGCAGCCAAGGTACGGGGGGATACACAGATACGCAGTATTTT.

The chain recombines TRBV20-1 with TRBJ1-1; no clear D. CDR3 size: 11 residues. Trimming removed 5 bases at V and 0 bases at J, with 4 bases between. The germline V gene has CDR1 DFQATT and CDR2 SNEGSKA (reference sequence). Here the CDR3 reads CSAPMNTEAFF. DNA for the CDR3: TGCAGTGCTCCTATGAACACTGAAGCTTTCTTT.

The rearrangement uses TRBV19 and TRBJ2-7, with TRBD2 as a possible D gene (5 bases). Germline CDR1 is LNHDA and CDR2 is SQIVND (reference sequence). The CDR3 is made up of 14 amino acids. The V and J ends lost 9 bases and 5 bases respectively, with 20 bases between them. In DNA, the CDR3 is TGTGCCAGCACCCAAAACGGACTCCCCAACGAGCAGTACTTC. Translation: CASTQNGLPNEQYF. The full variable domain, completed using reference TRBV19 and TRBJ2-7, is DGGITQSPKYLFRKEGQNVTLSCEQNLNHDAMYWYRQDPGQGLRLIYYSQIVNDFQKGDIAEGYSVSREKKESFPLTVTSAQKNPTAFYLCASTQNGLPNEQYFGPGTRLTVT.

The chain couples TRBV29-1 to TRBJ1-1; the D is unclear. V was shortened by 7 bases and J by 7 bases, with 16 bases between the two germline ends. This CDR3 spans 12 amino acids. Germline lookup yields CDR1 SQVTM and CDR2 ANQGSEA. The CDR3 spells CSANPGVSEAFF. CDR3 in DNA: TGCAGCGCTAATCCCGGGGTAAGTGAAGCTTTCTTT.

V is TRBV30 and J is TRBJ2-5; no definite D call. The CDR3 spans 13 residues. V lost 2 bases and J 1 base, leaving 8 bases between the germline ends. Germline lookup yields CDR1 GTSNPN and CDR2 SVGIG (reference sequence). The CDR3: CAWSIQPQETQYF. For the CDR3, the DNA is TGTGCCTGGAGTATACAGCCCCAAGAGACCCAGTACTTC. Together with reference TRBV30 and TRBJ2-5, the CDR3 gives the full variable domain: SQTIHQWPATLVQPVGSPLSLECTVEGTSNPNLYWYRQAAGRGLQLLFYSVGIGQISSEVPQNLSASRPQDRQFILSSKKLLLSDSGFYLCAWSIQPQETQYFGPGTRLLVL.

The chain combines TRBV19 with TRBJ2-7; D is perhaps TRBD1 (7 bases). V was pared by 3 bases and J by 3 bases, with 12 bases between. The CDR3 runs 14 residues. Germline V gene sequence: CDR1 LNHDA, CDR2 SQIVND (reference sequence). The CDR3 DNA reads TGTGCCAGTAGTATCGCGGGACAGCACTACGAGCAGTACTTC. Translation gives CASSIAGQHYEQYF.

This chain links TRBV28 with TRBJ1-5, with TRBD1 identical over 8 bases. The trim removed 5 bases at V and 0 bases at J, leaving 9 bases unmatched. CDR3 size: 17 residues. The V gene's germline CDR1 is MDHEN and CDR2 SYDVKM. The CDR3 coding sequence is TGTGCCAGCAGTCTAACCACCGGGACAGGTAGCAATCAGCCCCAGCATTTT. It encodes CASSLTTGTGSNQPQHF.

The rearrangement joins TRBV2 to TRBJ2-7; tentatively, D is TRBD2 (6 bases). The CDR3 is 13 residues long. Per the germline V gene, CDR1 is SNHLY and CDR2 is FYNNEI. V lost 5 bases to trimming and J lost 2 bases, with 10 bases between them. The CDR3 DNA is TGTGCCAGCAGTCGGACTACCACCTACGAGCAGTACTTC. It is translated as CASSRTTTYEQYF.

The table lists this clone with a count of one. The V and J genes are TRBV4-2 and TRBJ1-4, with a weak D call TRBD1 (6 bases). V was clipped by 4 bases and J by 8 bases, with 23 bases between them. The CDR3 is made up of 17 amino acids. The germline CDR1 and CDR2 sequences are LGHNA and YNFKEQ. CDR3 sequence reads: CASSPKGTGTGTEKLFF. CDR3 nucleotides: TGTGCCAGCAGCCCAAAAGGTACAGGGACGGGTACCGAAAAACTGTTTTTT.

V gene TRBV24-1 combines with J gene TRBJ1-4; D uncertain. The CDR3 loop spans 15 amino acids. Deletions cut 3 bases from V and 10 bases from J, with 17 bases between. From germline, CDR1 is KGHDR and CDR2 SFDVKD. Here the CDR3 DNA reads TGTGCCACCAGTGATCCCACGGCCACCGAGGGAAAACTGTTTTTT. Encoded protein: CATSDPTATEGKLFF.

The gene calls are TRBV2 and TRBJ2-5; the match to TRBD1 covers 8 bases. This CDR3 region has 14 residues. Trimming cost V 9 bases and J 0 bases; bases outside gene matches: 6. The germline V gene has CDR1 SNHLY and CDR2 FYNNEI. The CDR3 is CASWYRGYQETQYF. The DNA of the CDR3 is TGTGCCAGTTGGTACAGGGGGTACCAAGAGACCCAGTACTTC.

CDR3 loop: CASSPRTGSTDTQYF. CDR3 nucleotide sequence: TGCGCCAGCAGCCCCCGGACAGGGAGCACAGATACGCAGTATTTT. This rearrangement joins TRBV4-3 to TRBJ2-3; 8 nucleotides agree with TRBD1. V shed 4 bases, J shed 0 bases, and the junction held 3 bases outside the gene matches. Per germline, CDR1 LGHNA and CDR2 YSLEER. This CDR3 region has 15 residues.